This record concerns one T cell receptor (beta chain) sequence. CDR1 and CDR2 (germline): LGHDT, YNNKEL (reference sequence). This CDR3 comprises 13 residues. V lost 5 bases, J lost 12 bases, and 10 bases stayed unmatched. The data originate from a study of control samples from healthy donors and cancer patients. Libraries were prepared by immunoSEQ multiplex PCR; TCRdb keeps only in-frame clonotypes and omits some of them. Of 65,000 to 70,000 clones in the sample, approximately 88% were seen once. The sequence was collected from a woman in her forties or fifties with lung cancer. The material sequenced was PBMCs. The chain is built from TRBV3-1 (or the pseudogene TRBV3-2) and TRBJ1-1; 9 bases align to TRBD1. The CDR3 DNA reads as TGTGCCAGCAGCTCAGACAGGGGGTACCGGCCTTTCTTT. Protein sequence: CASSSDRGYRPFF.